What follows are 15 T cell receptor beta chains derived from one specimen sequenced in a study of CD8+CD57+ T cells in acquired aplastic anemia. CDR3 and TCR beta VDJ profiling relied on genomic DNA as the template. TCRdb independently ran MiXCR on the reads; one entry per CDR3 protein. The sample records some 190,000 distinct CDR3 sequences, 35% to 50% being singletons. The sample consisted of sorted CD4+, CD8+, or CD8+CD57+ T cells (not recorded which) from PBMCs. The receptors shown here come from a human donor in good health.

This clonotype was seen at least ten times. V is TRBV19 and J is TRBJ2-3; D assignment may be TRBD1 or TRBD2 (6 bases each). V shed 6 bases and J shed 6 bases, with 16 bases lying between them. CDR3 length: 14 residues. CDR1 and CDR2 (germline): LNHDA, SQIVND (reference sequence). The CDR3 DNA is TGTGCCAGTAGCCCGGGGGCCGTCTGGGATACGCAGTATTTT. This translates into CASSPGAVWDTQYF.

The sample holds many counts of this clonotype. The chain uses TRBV29-1 and TRBJ2-3, with D unclear. Germline V gene sequence: CDR1 SQVTM, CDR2 ANQGSEA. The CDR3 extends over 9 amino acids. Trimming pared 5 bases from V and 4 bases from J, leaving 1 base between. Here the CDR3 DNA reads TGCAGCGTTTCAGATACGCAGTATTTT. Translation gives CSVSDTQYF.

This clonotype has a handful of counts. At one end the junction does not follow the germline gene, possibly because of a read error. The V gene is TRBV11-2, the J gene TRBJ2-5; 11 bases are shared with TRBD2. CDR1 and CDR2 (germline): SGHAT, FQNNGV. This CDR3 is built from 18 residues. The DNA for the CDR3 is TGTGCCAGCAGCCTTGGAATAGCGGGACTAGCGGTCCAAGAGACCCGGTACTTC. Translating it yields CASSLGIAGLAVQETRYF.

This clonotype appeared many times. For the CDR3, the DNA is TGTGCCAGCAGTAGAGAGGGAAGCACAGATACGCAGTATTTT. Translated, it gives CASSREGSTDTQYF. The rearrangement joins TRBV12-3 or TRBV12-4 to TRBJ2-3; TRBD2 is a possible D gene (5 bases). Trimming took off 5 bases at V and 0 bases at J, with 9 bases between the two ends. This CDR3 spans 14 amino acids.

This clonotype was picked up a small number of times. The V gene is TRBV10-3, the J gene TRBJ2-5; 8 bases map to TRBD1. Per germline, CDR1 ENHRY and CDR2 SYGVKD. Trimming at V came to 6 bases and at J to 2 bases, leaving 2 bases not matched to a gene. The CDR3 loop spans 13 amino acids. As DNA, the CDR3 is TGTGCCATCAGAGGACAGGGACAAGAGACCCAGTACTTC. As protein: CAIRGQGQETQYF.

This sequence joins TRBV24-1 and TRBJ2-5; no reliable D call. Trimming cost V 0 bases and J 8 bases, with 0 bases left between them. The CDR3 runs to 10 residues. From germline, CDR1 is KGHDR and CDR2 SFDVKD. The CDR3 region is CATSDLTQYF. CDR3 bases: TGTGCCACCAGTGATTTGACCCAGTACTTC.

The chain has TRBV2 and TRBJ1-6, with a tentative D call TRBD1 (6 bases). This CDR3 spans 13 amino acids. The germline V gene has CDR1 SNHLY and CDR2 FYNNEI. Trimming shortened V by 8 bases and J by 9 bases, and 14 bases separated the two germline ends. The CDR3 loop is CASHGRGGSPLHF. Here the CDR3 DNA reads TGTGCCAGCCATGGCAGGGGTGGTTCACCCCTCCACTTT.

This clonotype was recorded at least ten times. The chain is built from TRBV5-1 and TRBJ2-7, with unresolved D. The CDR3 covers 14 residues. The V end lost 7 bases, the J end lost 2 bases, and 16 bases lay between the germline ends. Looked up from germline, CDR1 is SGHRS and CDR2 is YFSETQ. DNA for the CDR3: TGCGCCAGCCCTAATAGGGTAGGCCCCTACGAGCAGTACTTC. Translated: CASPNRVGPYEQYF.

In this sample, this clonotype turned up once. The rearrangement links TRBV29-1 to TRBJ2-7; TRBD1 matches at 9 bases. Trimming took 7 bases from V and 4 from J; bases not matched to a gene: 11. Germline V gene data show CDR1 as SQVTM and CDR2 as ANQGSEA. The CDR3 runs 14 residues. This CDR3 reads CSGGDRVDPYEQYF. The CDR3, as DNA: TGCAGCGGAGGGGACAGGGTCGACCCGTACGAGCAGTACTTC.

This clonotype appeared many times. The chain links TRBV12-3 or TRBV12-4 to TRBJ2-7; 14 nucleotides agree with TRBD2. Trimming took 3 bases from V and 6 from J; bases not matched to a gene: 1. The CDR3 extends over 14 amino acids. CDR3 amino acids: CASSFGLAGGEQYF. The CDR3 DNA is TGTGCCAGCAGTTTTGGACTAGCGGGAGGCGAGCAGTACTTC.

V and J are TRBV9 and TRBJ2-1; a weak D match, TRBD2 (5 bases). Germline CDR1 is SGDLS and CDR2 is YYNGEE. The germline V and J ends were trimmed by 2 bases and 8 bases, with 17 bases remaining between them. CDR3 length: 15 amino acids. CDR3: CASSVGLEGWDEQFF. The CDR3 region has the DNA TGTGCCAGCAGCGTTGGGCTAGAGGGTTGGGATGAGCAGTTCTTC.

With respect to this clonotype: A much larger clone is a single base away; this may be a read error. This chain uses TRBV20-1 with TRBJ1-2; D might be TRBD1 (6 bases). Trimming left V 3 bases short and J 4 bases short, with 18 bases between. The CDR3 is 15 amino acids. The V gene's germline CDR1 is DFQATT and CDR2 SNEGSKA (reference sequence). The CDR3, as DNA: TGCAGTGCTAGGGAAAACAGGGCGCCGAGCTATGGCTACACCTTC. It encodes CSARENRAPSYGYTF.

The CDR3 protein is CASSQVGQRQETQYF. The CDR3 DNA is TGTGCCAGCAGCCAAGTGGGACAGAGACAAGAGACCCAGTACTTC. This rearrangement joins TRBV2 to TRBJ2-5; TRBD1 matches at 7 bases. After removal of 6 bases from V and 2 bases from J, the junction contained 9 bases not matched to a gene. The germline V gene has CDR1 SNHLY and CDR2 FYNNEI. The CDR3 is 15 residues long.

V usage is TRBV2 and J usage is TRBJ2-7; TRBD1 matches 8 bases. The CDR3 length is 15 residues. With 3 bases clipped from V and 6 bases from J, the junction kept 10 bases outside the gene matches. Germline CDR1 SNHLY, CDR2 FYNNEI. CDR3 region: CASSEAGQGTLEQYF. The CDR3 DNA follows: TGTGCCAGCAGTGAGGCCGGACAGGGTACCCTCGAGCAGTACTTC.

The V and J genes are TRBV19 and TRBJ1-2; no definite D call. Trimming shortened V by 5 bases and J by 4 bases, and 5 bases separated the two germline ends. This CDR3 has 11 amino acids. Germline CDR1 reads LNHDA; CDR2 reads SQIVND (reference sequence). This CDR3 is CASSQIYGYTF. The CDR3 coding sequence is TGTGCCAGTAGTCAGATCTATGGCTACACCTTC.